These 4 T cell receptor beta chains were all obtained from the same sample, sequenced in a study of cytomegalovirus exposure and HLA in healthy donors. 60 Vbeta and 13 Jbeta primers were used in PCR. Some clones are missing from TCRdb's copy, which holds only in-frame ones; the method was immunoSEQ multiplex PCR. The sample has 150,000 to 200,000 clones, approximately 88% seen once. The specimen was PBMCs. The receptors shown here come from a woman under 30 in good health and CMV-seronegative.

The gene calls are TRBV9 and TRBJ2-3, with 8 bases matching TRBD2. This CDR3 has 17 amino acids. Germline loops: CDR1 SGDLS, CDR2 YYNGEE. After removal of 0 bases from V and 2 bases from J, the junction contained 8 bases not matched to a gene. Here the CDR3 reads CASSVGNGGGFTDTQYF. CDR3 in DNA: TGTGCCAGCAGCGTAGGGAACGGGGGGGGATTCACAGATACGCAGTATTTT.

This chain uses TRBV10-1 with TRBJ2-7; a possible D gene is TRBD2 (5 bases). Germline V gene sequence: CDR1 WNHNN, CDR2 SYGVQD (reference sequence). The length of the CDR3 is 16 residues. V was shortened by 0 bases and J by 0 bases, with 12 bases between the two germline ends. The CDR3 loop reads CASSESGKPGSYEQYF. CDR3 sequence (DNA): TGCGCCAGCAGTGAGTCCGGGAAACCTGGCTCCTACGAGCAGTACTTC.

V usage is TRBV27 and J usage is TRBJ2-2; tentative D call: TRBD1 (6 bases). CDR1 is MNHEY and CDR2 is SMNVEV in the germline V gene (reference sequence). Between the trimmed V and J ends, which lost 5 bases and 5 bases, there was a span of 15 bases. The CDR3 contains 15 residues. DNA of the CDR3: TGTGCCAGCAGTCCCCAGACAGGAGGAACCGGGGAGCTGTTTTTT. This gives the protein CASSPQTGGTGELFF.

This clone was recorded only once. The chain has TRBV4-1 and TRBJ1-3; TRBD1 might be the D (6 bases). Germline-derived CDR1 and CDR2 are MGHRA and YSYEKL. V was pared by 1 base and J by 3 bases, with 10 bases between. The CDR3 has 15 amino acids. The CDR3 is CASSQVQGSGNTIYF. The CDR3 DNA reads as TGCGCCAGCAGCCAAGTACAGGGTAGTGGAAACACCATATATTTT.